These 24 T cell receptor beta chains came from one sample sequenced in a study of blood T cell repertoires in COVID-19. Profiling relied on immunoSEQ multiplex PCR, and the TCRdb table lists in-frame clones only, not all of them. The data show about 120,000 clones, 90% seen once. The sample taken for sequencing was peripheral blood. These receptors all come from a woman in her fifties or sixties with COVID-19, enrolled during active disease.

The rearrangement joins TRBV5-5 to TRBJ1-1, with TRBD1 matching 9 bases. Unmatched junction bases numbered 10, after V lost 0 bases and J lost 1 base. The CDR3 sequence is 18 residues long. CDR1 and CDR2 from the germline V gene are SGHKS and YYEKEE (reference sequence). Here the CDR3 DNA reads TGTGCCAGCAGCTTGGGGTCGGGACAGGGCCCCAAGAACACTGAAGCTTTCTTT. It specifies CASSLGSGQGPKNTEAFF.

The chain uses TRBV12-3 or TRBV12-4 and TRBJ1-5; no reliable D call. V was clipped by 6 bases and J by 0 bases, with 3 bases between them. The CDR3 runs 12 residues. CDR3 region: CASSRSNQPQHF. The CDR3 bases are TGTGCCAGCAGCCGTAGCAATCAGCCCCAGCATTTT.

The CDR3 spells CASSVGAGATTGELFF. For the CDR3, the DNA is TGTGCCAGCAGCGTAGGGGCAGGGGCGACCACCGGGGAGCTGTTTTTT. The rearrangement links TRBV9 to TRBJ2-2; tentative D call: TRBD1 (6 bases). Germline V gene data show CDR1 as SGDLS and CDR2 as YYNGEE. V dropped 0 bases and J dropped 4 bases, with 13 bases sitting between them. The CDR3 is made up of 16 amino acids.

The chain employs TRBV19 and TRBJ2-7; 12 bases fit TRBD1. V lost 4 bases, J lost 6 bases, and 7 bases stayed unmatched. Germline values: CDR1 LNHDA, CDR2 SQIVND (reference sequence). CDR3 length: 15 residues. CDR3 in amino acids: CASSTLGQGASEQYF. The CDR3 nucleotides are TGTGCCAGTAGTACACTGGGACAGGGGGCGTCCGAGCAGTACTTC. Supplemented by reference TRBV19 and TRBJ2-7, the full variable domain reads DGGITQSPKYLFRKEGQNVTLSCEQNLNHDAMYWYRQDPGQGLRLIYYSQIVNDFQKGDIAEGYSVSREKKESFPLTVTSAQKNPTAFYLCASSTLGQGASEQYFGPGTRLTVT.

With regard to this clone: The same CDR3 can be traced to other DNA sequences in this sample. This sequence joins TRBV3-1 (or the pseudogene TRBV3-2) and TRBJ1-1, with a possible D match to TRBD1 (6 bases). This CDR3 has 14 amino acids. Germline V gene lookup returns CDR1 LGHDT and CDR2 YNNKEL (reference sequence). The ends were cut back, 1 base at V and 1 base at J, with 7 bases in the middle. CDR3 nucleotides: TGTGCCAGCAGCCAAGGGGGGCGGAACACTGAAGCTTTCTTT. Amino acids: CASSQGGRNTEAFF.

CDR3 sequence reads: CASSIAQGAGQDTF. CDR3 nucleotide sequence: TGTGCCAGTAGTATCGCGCAGGGGGCGGGCCAGGACACCTTC. This sequence joins TRBV19 and TRBJ1-2; 8 bases align to TRBD1. CDR1 and CDR2 (germline): LNHDA, SQIVND (reference sequence). Trimming took 3 bases from V and 12 from J; bases not matched to a gene: 12. The CDR3 has 14 residues.

The genes are TRBV15 and TRBJ1-5; D perhaps matches TRBD1 (6 bases). The CDR3 length is 14 residues. V shed 0 bases and J shed 11 bases, with 14 bases lying between them. From germline, CDR1 is LNHNV and CDR2 YYDKDF (reference sequence). CDR3: CATSRDPGAPAQHF. CDR3 sequence (DNA): TGTGCCACCAGCAGAGACCCAGGGGCCCCAGCCCAGCATTTT.

This chain links TRBV5-6 with TRBJ2-7; a weak D match, TRBD2 (5 bases). Germline V CDR1 and CDR2: SGHDT, YYEEEE. Trimming stripped 4 bases from V and 2 bases from J, with 7 bases between. The CDR3 extends over 12 amino acids. CDR3 protein: CASSTGTYEQYF. In nucleotides, the CDR3 is TGTGCCAGCAGCACGGGAACCTACGAGCAGTACTTC.

This chain's CDR3 is CATSSRGRLAKNIQYF. DNA of the CDR3: TGTGCCACCAGCAGCCGCGGCCGTTTAGCCAAAAACATTCAGTACTTC. V and J are TRBV15 and TRBJ2-4; D gene ambiguous. The germline V gene encodes CDR1 LNHNV and CDR2 YYDKDF (reference sequence). The V end lost 3 bases, the J end lost 0 bases, and 12 bases lay between the germline ends. The CDR3 runs 16 residues.

The chain joins TRBV2 to TRBJ2-7, with 8 positions matching TRBD1. CDR3 size: 18 residues. V lost 6 bases, J lost 6 bases, and 22 bases stayed unmatched. The V gene's germline CDR1 is SNHLY and CDR2 FYNNEI. The CDR3 bases are TGTGCCAGCAGGACCGACCGCAGGGGGCGAAGCTCGAGAGGCGAGCAGTACTTC. Encoded protein: CASRTDRRGRSSRGEQYF.

This chain links TRBV12-3 or TRBV12-4 with TRBJ1-1; D is perhaps TRBD1 (5 bases). The CDR3 runs 13 residues. Trimming cost V 10 bases and J 4 bases, with 16 bases left between them. The CDR3 reads CATLGLQGTEAFF. The DNA of the CDR3 is TGTGCCACCCTGGGGCTCCAGGGCACTGAAGCTTTCTTT.

As DNA, the CDR3 is TGCGCCAGCAGCCAATCAACCGGACACCTCTCTGGGGCCAACGTCCTGACTTTC. Translating gives CASSQSTGHLSGANVLTF. V and J are TRBV4-3 and TRBJ2-6, with a tentative D call TRBD1 (5 bases). Trimming left V 2 bases short and J 0 bases short, with 14 bases between. Per germline, CDR1 LGHNA and CDR2 YSLEER. This CDR3 is 18 amino acids long.

The CDR3: CASGTGLNYGYTF. Written as DNA, the CDR3 is TGTGCCAGCGGGACAGGACTTAACTATGGCTACACCTTC. The V gene is TRBV5-4, the J gene TRBJ1-2, with TRBD1 matching over 8 bases. The CDR3 covers 13 residues. The germline V gene has CDR1 SGHNT and CDR2 YYREEE (reference sequence). V lost 7 bases and J lost 1; bases outside the gene matches: 3. Based on the CDR3 plus reference TRBV5-4 and TRBJ1-2, the full variable domain is ETGVTQSPTHLIKTRGQQVTLRCSSQSGHNTVSWYQQALGQGPQFIFQYYREEENGRGNFPPRFSGLQFPNYSSELNVNALELDDSALYLCASGTGLNYGYTFGSGTRLTVV.

The gene calls are TRBV19 and TRBJ1-2; unclear D gene. V gave up 7 bases and J gave up 4 bases, with 13 bases separating them. CDR1 is LNHDA and CDR2 is SQIVND in the germline V gene (reference sequence). The CDR3 contains 13 residues. The CDR3 DNA reads as TGTGCCAGTACCCCAGGCAGGTTCTATGGCTACACCTTC. Translating it yields CASTPGRFYGYTF.

This chain's CDR3 is CASSRRGASTDTQYF. The CDR3 region has the DNA TGTGCCAGCTCACGGCGGGGGGCTAGCACAGATACGCAGTATTTT. The V gene is TRBV18, the J gene TRBJ2-3; 8 positions agree with TRBD2. CDR3 size: 15 residues. V shed 4 bases, J shed 0 bases, and the junction held 3 bases outside the gene matches. Germline CDR1 and CDR2: KGHSH and LQKENI.

The chain recombines TRBV11-2 with TRBJ2-2; TRBD2 is a possible D gene (7 bases). V was clipped by 5 bases and J by 3 bases, with 16 bases between them. There are 16 residues in the CDR3. Looked up from germline, CDR1 is SGHAT and CDR2 is FQNNGV. The CDR3, as DNA: TGTGCCAGCAGCCTACGGGGGGCTCAACACACCGGGGAGCTGTTTTTT. This translates into CASSLRGAQHTGELFF.

The chain joins TRBV7-9 to TRBJ1-5, with D perhaps TRBD1 (5 bases). Trimming left V 3 bases short and J 7 bases short, with 10 bases between. The CDR3 spans 13 residues. Germline V gene lookup returns CDR1 SEHNR and CDR2 FQNEAQ (reference sequence). The CDR3 DNA follows: TGTGCCAGCAGCTTCGGGGGTGGACAGCCCCAGCATTTT. Amino acid sequence: CASSFGGGQPQHF.

This chain joins TRBV5-5 and TRBJ2-7, with TRBD1 matching over 8 bases. Germline V gene data show CDR1 as SGHKS and CDR2 as YYEKEE (reference sequence). The J segment lost 3 bases and the V segment lost 4 bases, leaving 6 bases of the junction unmatched. The CDR3 sequence is 14 residues long. CDR3 DNA: TGTGCCAGCAGCCTCACGGGACAGGTCTACGAGCAGTACTTC. Protein sequence: CASSLTGQVYEQYF.

The chain combines TRBV25-1 with TRBJ1-6, with TRBD1 matching over 9 bases. Germline lookup yields CDR1 MGHDK and CDR2 SYGVNS. The trim removed 6 bases at V and 10 bases at J, leaving 10 bases unmatched. The CDR3 extends over 15 amino acids. Written as DNA, the CDR3 is TGTGCCAGCAGCTTTATGGGGACAGGGAAATCACCCCTCCACTTT. Translation: CASSFMGTGKSPLHF. Together with reference TRBV25-1 and TRBJ1-6, the CDR3 gives the full variable domain: EADIYQTPRYLVIGTGKKITLECSQTMGHDKMYWYQQDPGMELHLIHYSYGVNSTEKGDLSSESTVSRIRTEHFPLTLESARPSHTSQYLCASSFMGTGKSPLHFGNGTRLTVT.

The CDR3 DNA reads TGCGCCAGCAGCTATGTGGGGAGGAACACTGAAGCTTTCTTT. Translating it yields CASSYVGRNTEAFF. This sequence joins TRBV5-1 and TRBJ1-1, with D unresolved. The CDR3 contains 14 residues. Germline assignment: CDR1 SGHRS and CDR2 YFSETQ. Trimming removed 3 bases from V and 1 base from J, with 10 bases in between.

The V gene is TRBV10-1, the J gene TRBJ1-3; 7 nucleotides match TRBD1. J gave up 1 base and V 8 bases, and 8 bases lay outside the gene matches. Germline V gene sequence: CDR1 WNHNN, CDR2 SYGVQD (reference sequence). The CDR3 covers 15 residues. The CDR3 sequence: CASEVTGCSGNTIYF. DNA for the CDR3: TGCGCCAGCGAAGTGACAGGGTGTTCTGGAAACACCATATATTTT.

This clone has just one count. In DNA, the CDR3 is TGCAGCGTTGAAGGATTCGGCTATGGCTACACCTTC. It translates to CSVEGFGYGYTF. The rearrangement uses TRBV29-1 and TRBJ1-2; D is ambiguous. The CDR3 has 12 amino acids. V lost 1 base and J 4 bases, leaving 7 bases between the germline ends. Germline CDR1 and CDR2: SQVTM and ANQGSEA.

The CDR3 nucleotides read TGTGCCAGCTCACCGGGACAGGGGGCAGAGACCCAGTACTTC. Amino acid sequence: CASSPGQGAETQYF. The V call is TRBV18, the J call TRBJ2-5; 12 nucleotides match TRBD1. This CDR3 region has 14 residues. Trimming took 3 bases from V and 4 from J; bases not matched to a gene: 0. Per germline, CDR1 KGHSH and CDR2 LQKENI. Together with reference TRBV18 and TRBJ2-5, the CDR3 gives the full variable domain: NAGVMQNPRHLVRRRGQEARLRCSPMKGHSHVYWYRQLPEEGLKFMVYLQKENIIDESGMPKERFSAEFPKEGPSILRIQQVVRGDSAAYFCASSPGQGAETQYFGPGTRLLVL.

The CDR3 spells CASSLSGGDGYTF. The CDR3 region has the DNA TGTGCCAGCAGCTTATCGGGGGGCGATGGCTACACCTTC. This chain links TRBV5-6 with TRBJ1-2, with a possible D match to TRBD1 (6 bases). Germline assignment: CDR1 SGHDT and CDR2 YYEEEE. Trimming pared 2 bases from V and 6 bases from J, leaving 11 bases between. This CDR3 comprises 13 residues.